The TCR beta chain under discussion was sequenced for a study of cytomegalovirus exposure and HLA in healthy donors. As regards this clone: The antigen remains unidentified.

This CDR3 contains 15 residues. Trimming cost V 3 bases and J 7 bases; bases outside gene matches: 11. Germline values: CDR1 MNHNS, CDR2 SASEGT. Study results and limitations: Reportedly, HLA-A and HLA-B alleles of most subjects were accurately predicted from TCR beta. Among TCR beta chains, those listed as cytomegalovirus-associated numbered over 150. The authors confirmed in vitro that a few CMV-associated chains were specific for CMV antigens.

The PCR employed 60 Vbeta primers together with 13 Jbeta primers. TCRdb's table, derived via immunoSEQ multiplex PCR, lists solely in-frame clones and lacks some. The sample features fewer than 85,000 clones, with roughly 13% in its top ten. The chain employs TRBV6-1 and TRBJ1-1; 7 positions agree with TRBD1. The material sequenced was PBMCs. The sequence came from a man over 45 in good health and CMV-seropositive. The CDR3 region has the DNA TGTGCCAGCAGTGATCAGGGGGAAGGGCGAAATGAAGCTTTCTTT. This gives the protein CASSDQGEGRNEAFF.